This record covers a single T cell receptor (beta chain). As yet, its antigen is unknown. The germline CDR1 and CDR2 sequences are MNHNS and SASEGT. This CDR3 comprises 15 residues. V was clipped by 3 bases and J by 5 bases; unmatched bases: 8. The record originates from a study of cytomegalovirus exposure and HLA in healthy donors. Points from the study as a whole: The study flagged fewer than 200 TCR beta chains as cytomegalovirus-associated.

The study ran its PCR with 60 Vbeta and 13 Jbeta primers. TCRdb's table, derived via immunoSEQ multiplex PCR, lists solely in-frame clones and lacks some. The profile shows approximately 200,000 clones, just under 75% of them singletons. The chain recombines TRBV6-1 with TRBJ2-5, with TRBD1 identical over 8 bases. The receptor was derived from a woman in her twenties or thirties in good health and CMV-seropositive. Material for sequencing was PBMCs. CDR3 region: CASSDGQGRGETQYF. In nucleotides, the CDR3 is TGTGCCAGCAGTGACGGACAGGGAAGAGGTGAGACCCAGTACTTC.